These 12 T cell receptor beta chains originate from one sample sequenced in a study of blood T cells in healthy people across ages. PCR was performed a second time for about 7 to 12 cycles using a sample-barcoded 5' primer and a J-beta primer mix. MiXCR, run by TCRdb on the 5' RACE reads, gives a single entry per CDR3 protein. The sample shows hundreds of thousands of distinct CDR3 sequences, under 65% of them seen only once. Material for sequencing was blood. These receptors all come from a man aged 55 to 70 in good health.

This rearrangement joins TRBV20-1 to TRBJ2-1; D unclear. The V gene lost 3 bases and the J gene lost 12 bases, with 9 bases spanning the gap. Germline values: CDR1 DFQATT, CDR2 SNEGSKA (reference sequence). The CDR3 contains 10 residues. DNA of the CDR3: TGCAGTGCTAGTGGGGTCCGGCAGTTCTTC. Translating gives CSASGVRQFF.

This clonotype has just a few counts. The V gene is TRBV4-1, the J gene TRBJ2-1; 13 bases match TRBD2. V shed 3 bases, J shed 4 bases, and the junction held 6 bases outside the gene matches. This CDR3 comprises 17 residues. Germline-derived CDR1 and CDR2 are MGHRA and YSYEKL. This chain's CDR3 is CASSQIPGLAGYNEQFF. As DNA, the CDR3 is TGCGCCAGCAGCCAGATACCGGGACTAGCGGGGTACAATGAGCAGTTCTTC.

V and J are TRBV10-3 and TRBJ2-5; D unclear. V dropped 3 bases and J dropped 9 bases, with 8 bases sitting between them. Germline assignment: CDR1 ENHRY and CDR2 SYGVKD. This CDR3 is 11 amino acids long. The CDR3 sequence is CAISDLEAQYF. The CDR3 coding sequence is TGTGCCATCAGTGACCTTGAGGCCCAGTACTTC.

This clonotype has just a few counts. The chain has TRBV7-2 and TRBJ2-3; no clear D gene. V dropped 4 bases and J dropped 4 bases, with 9 bases sitting between them. The CDR3 extends over 13 amino acids. Germline CDR1 is SGHTA and CDR2 is FQGNSA. The CDR3 sequence: CASSYRTADTQYF. For the CDR3, the DNA is TGTGCCAGCAGCTATCGCACCGCAGATACGCAGTATTTT.

This clonotype was counted a single time. One end of the junction does not line up with germline, which may come from a read error. The V and J genes are TRBV20-1 and TRBJ2-3; no firm D call. The CDR3 sequence is 12 residues long. Germline lookup yields CDR1 DFQATT and CDR2 SNEGSKA (reference sequence). The CDR3 nucleotides read TGCAGTGCAAGAGTTCGCACAGATACGCAGTATTTT. Translated: CSARVRTDTQYF.

The J gene is TRBJ2-5, the V gene TRBV15; 14 nucleotides align to TRBD2. J lost 5 bases, V lost 5 bases, and 4 bases had no gene match. The CDR3 is 15 residues long. The germline V gene has CDR1 LNHNV and CDR2 YYDKDF (reference sequence). The CDR3 sequence is CATSSRTSGRETQYF. As DNA, the CDR3 is TGTGCCACCAGCTCGCGGACTAGCGGGAGGGAGACCCAGTACTTC. The entire variable domain, with the rest obtained from reference TRBV15 and TRBJ2-5, is as follows: DAMVIQNPRYQVTQFGKPVTLSCSQTLNHNVMYWYQQKSSQAPKLLFHYYDKDFNNEADTPDNFQSRRPNTSFCFLDIRSPGLGDTAMYLCATSSRTSGRETQYFGPGTRLLVL.

The chain carries TRBV11-2 and TRBJ2-3; no firm D call. V was pared by 4 bases and J by 0 bases, with 20 bases between. Germline V lookup: CDR1 SGHAT, CDR2 FQNNGV. CDR3 length equals 18 residues. CDR3 sequence: CASSSRKRPLGSTDTQYF. The CDR3 DNA reads as TGTGCCAGCAGCTCAAGGAAGAGGCCGCTAGGTAGCACAGATACGCAGTATTTT.

The chain has TRBV7-2 and TRBJ2-5, with D tentatively TRBD2 (6 bases). TRBJ2-7 matches the DNA end more closely, so the J call is doubtful. Germline CDR1 is SGHTA and CDR2 is FQGNSA. The CDR3 contains 14 residues. CDR3 in DNA: TGTGCCAGCAGCCCCGGGGTGGCGGGGCCCGAGCAGTACTTC. This translates into CASSPGVAGPEQYF.

This clonotype was counted a few times. V and J are TRBV5-1 and TRBJ2-3; D uncertain. From germline, CDR1 is SGHRS and CDR2 YFSETQ. V was trimmed by 5 bases and J by 4 bases, leaving 17 bases between them. The CDR3 loop spans 15 amino acids. The CDR3 nucleotides read TGCGCCAGCAGGCCCGCTCCAGCGAGCTCAGATACGCAGTATTTT. As protein: CASRPAPASSDTQYF.

A remark on this clonotype: Mismatch with germline at one junction end may stem from a read error. The rearrangement links TRBV29-1 to TRBJ2-1; D uncertain. From germline, CDR1 is SQVTM and CDR2 ANQGSEA. The CDR3 is made up of 14 amino acids. CDR3 in amino acids: CSAAPGLSCNEQFF. CDR3 DNA sequence: TGCAGCGCCGCCCCCGGTCTCTCCTGCAATGAGCAGTTCTTC.

The chain joins TRBV20-1 to TRBJ2-3; possible D gene TRBD2, 7 bases. This CDR3 comprises 15 residues. Germline CDR1 and CDR2: DFQATT and SNEGSKA (reference sequence). The germline V and J ends were trimmed by 5 bases and 2 bases, with 17 bases remaining between them. The CDR3 spells CSAWFGGGVTDTQYF. Here the CDR3 DNA reads TGCAGTGCTTGGTTTGGCGGGGGCGTCACAGATACGCAGTATTTT.

V and J are TRBV20-1 and TRBJ2-4; D call uncertain. The V gene's germline CDR1 is DFQATT and CDR2 SNEGSKA (reference sequence). This CDR3 region has 14 residues. V dropped 5 bases and J dropped 3 bases, with 14 bases sitting between them. Written as DNA, the CDR3 is TGCAGTGCTGAGGACCCCGGGCACAAAAACATTCAGTACTTC. Translated, it gives CSAEDPGHKNIQYF.